Listed here are 15 T cell receptor beta chains from one sample, sequenced in a study of cytomegalovirus exposure and HLA in healthy donors. The study ran its PCR with 60 Vbeta and 13 Jbeta primers. Measured with immunoSEQ multiplex PCR; TCRdb has only the in-frame clones, and not every one. The data contain about 94,000 clones, roughly 80% of them singletons. Specimen: PBMCs. These receptors all come from a man aged 35-49 years in good health and CMV-seropositive.

This clone has a handful of counts. The rearrangement links TRBV27 to TRBJ2-6; the match to TRBD1 covers 7 bases. Germline V gives CDR1 MNHEY, CDR2 SMNVEV (reference sequence). This CDR3 has 15 residues. V dropped 2 bases and J dropped 9; count of bases not matched to a gene: 7. The CDR3 DNA reads as TGTGCCAGCAGTTTAACAGGGGCTGTTGGCAACGTCCTGACTTTC. This sequence encodes CASSLTGAVGNVLTF.

The chain has TRBV10-2 and TRBJ2-5, with 7 bases that match TRBD2. This CDR3 region has 15 residues. With 8 bases clipped from V and 1 base from J, the junction kept 10 bases outside the gene matches. CDR1 is WSHSY, CDR2 SAAADI, per germline. The CDR3 DNA reads TGCGCCAGCCTCCTAATGGGGGGGAGCCAAGAGACCCAGTACTTC. It specifies CASLLMGGSQETQYF.

The genes are TRBV6-4 and TRBJ2-2, with 10 bases that match TRBD2. This CDR3 is 16 amino acids long. Per the germline V gene, CDR1 is MRHNA and CDR2 is SNTAGT. The V and J ends lost 5 bases and 2 bases, in that order; junction bases with no gene match: 5. CDR3: CASSPGLASNTGELFF. In DNA, the CDR3 is TGTGCCAGCAGTCCGGGACTAGCGAGTAACACCGGGGAGCTGTTTTTT.

The rearrangement links TRBV28 to TRBJ2-3, with a weak D call TRBD2 (5 bases). Germline V gene sequence: CDR1 MDHEN, CDR2 SYDVKM. V lost 5 bases to trimming and J lost 2 bases, with 5 bases between them. The CDR3 has 12 residues. The CDR3 bases are TGTGCCAGCAGTCGGGACACAGATACGCAGTATTTT. Protein sequence: CASSRDTDTQYF.

The J gene is TRBJ1-2, the V gene TRBV29-1; 7 positions match TRBD1. Trimming removed 4 bases from V and 2 bases from J; junction bases left unmatched: 4. CDR3 length equals 13 residues. Looked up from germline, CDR1 is SQVTM and CDR2 is ANQGSEA. The CDR3 nucleotides read TGCAGCGTTGGAACGACAGGGAACTATGGCTACACCTTC. Its protein is CSVGTTGNYGYTF.

This clone has just a few counts. CDR3 DNA: TGTGCCAGCAGTAGGGGACATGGGACCTACAATGAGCAGTTCTTC. Amino acid sequence: CASSRGHGTYNEQFF. V is TRBV6-6 and J is TRBJ2-1, with D possibly being TRBD1 (6 bases). The length of the CDR3 is 15 residues. The V gene lost 5 bases and the J gene lost 2 bases, with 13 bases spanning the gap. From germline, CDR1 is MNHNY and CDR2 SVGAGI (reference sequence).

The V gene is TRBV7-3, the J gene TRBJ1-1; D is unresolved. The V end was cut by 3 bases, the J end by 0 bases, with 5 bases between. Germline V gives CDR1 SGHTA, CDR2 FQGTGA. This CDR3 contains 13 residues. The CDR3 region has the DNA TGTGCCAGCAGCTTCGACTTGAACACTGAAGCTTTCTTT. This encodes CASSFDLNTEAFF.

The CDR3 sequence is CASRIADSYNEQFF. The CDR3 DNA is TGCGCCAGCAGAATAGCGGATTCCTACAATGAGCAGTTCTTC. The V and J genes are TRBV4-1 and TRBJ2-1, with D possibly being TRBD2 (6 bases). Trimming took 6 bases from V and 1 from J, leaving 10 bases between them. CDR3 size: 14 residues. CDR1 is MGHRA and CDR2 is YSYEKL in the germline V gene.

In its sample, this clone was seen a few times. The chain is built from TRBV2 and TRBJ1-1; tentative D call: TRBD1 (5 bases). This CDR3 has 13 residues. Germline V gives CDR1 SNHLY, CDR2 FYNNEI. The V end lost 6 bases, the J end lost 4 bases, and 12 bases lay between the germline ends. This chain's CDR3 is CASSGQGGTEAFF. The CDR3 DNA sequence: TGTGCCAGCAGCGGGCAGGGAGGCACTGAAGCTTTCTTT.

This chain uses TRBV6-1 with TRBJ1-2, with D unresolved. V lost 7 bases and J lost 3, with 12 bases in between. Germline V gene data show CDR1 as MNHNS and CDR2 as SASEGT. The CDR3 is 13 residues long. The CDR3 loop is CASTLLADYGYTF. The CDR3 DNA reads as TGTGCCAGCACCCTCTTAGCAGACTATGGCTACACCTTC.

The chain recombines TRBV19 with TRBJ2-3, with a tentative D call TRBD2 (5 bases). V was trimmed by 10 bases and J by 1 base, leaving 12 bases between them. The CDR3 loop spans 13 amino acids. CDR1 and CDR2 (germline): LNHDA, SQIVND (reference sequence). The CDR3 DNA follows: TGTGCCACCCGGAAGGGAGGCACAGATACGCAGTATTTT. Its translation: CATRKGGTDTQYF.

By share, this clone counts as medium-sized. The chain combines TRBV4-1 with TRBJ1-5; D remains unclear. Trimming removed 4 bases at V and 4 bases at J, with 17 bases between. The germline V gene encodes CDR1 MGHRA and CDR2 YSYEKL. The CDR3 runs 16 residues. The CDR3 here is CASSPSWVSRNQPQHF. The CDR3 DNA is TGCGCCAGCAGCCCTAGCTGGGTGAGTCGTAATCAGCCCCAGCATTTT.

The chain combines TRBV10-3 with TRBJ1-5; 8 nucleotides agree with TRBD1. Germline V gives CDR1 ENHRY, CDR2 SYGVKD. This CDR3 has 13 amino acids. J was trimmed by 3 bases and V by 10 bases; bases with no gene match: 5. CDR3 protein: CATTTGDNQPQHF. The CDR3 bases are TGTGCCACTACGACAGGGGACAATCAGCCCCAGCATTTT.

This clone was seen only once. The chain combines TRBV27 with TRBJ1-2, with D perhaps TRBD1 (5 bases). V gave up 6 bases and J gave up 3 bases, with 11 bases separating them. Per the germline V gene, CDR1 is MNHEY and CDR2 is SMNVEV (reference sequence). This CDR3 has 13 amino acids. In nucleotides, the CDR3 is TGTGCCAGCAGACCCACAGGACACTATGGCTACACCTTC. Translation: CASRPTGHYGYTF.

V gene TRBV29-1 combines with J gene TRBJ2-6; 7 nucleotides agree with TRBD1. The CDR3 extends over 16 amino acids. The V and J ends lost 3 bases and 0 bases, in that order; junction bases with no gene match: 5. The germline gives CDR1 SQVTM, CDR2 ANQGSEA. CDR3 residues: CSVEDRNPSGANVLTF. In DNA, the CDR3 is TGCAGCGTTGAGGACAGGAACCCCTCTGGGGCCAACGTCCTGACTTTC.